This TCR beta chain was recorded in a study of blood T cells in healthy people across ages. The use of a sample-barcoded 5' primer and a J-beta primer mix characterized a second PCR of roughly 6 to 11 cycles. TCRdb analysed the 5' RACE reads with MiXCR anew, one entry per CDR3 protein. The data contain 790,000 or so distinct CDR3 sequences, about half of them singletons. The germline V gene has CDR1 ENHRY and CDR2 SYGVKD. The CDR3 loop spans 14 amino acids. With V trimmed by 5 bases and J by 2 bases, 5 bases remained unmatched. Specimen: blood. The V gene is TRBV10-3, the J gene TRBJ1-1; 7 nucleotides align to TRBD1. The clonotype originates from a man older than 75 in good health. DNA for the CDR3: TGTGCCATCAGTAATGGACAGGACAACACTGAAGCTTTCTTT. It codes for CAISNGQDNTEAFF.